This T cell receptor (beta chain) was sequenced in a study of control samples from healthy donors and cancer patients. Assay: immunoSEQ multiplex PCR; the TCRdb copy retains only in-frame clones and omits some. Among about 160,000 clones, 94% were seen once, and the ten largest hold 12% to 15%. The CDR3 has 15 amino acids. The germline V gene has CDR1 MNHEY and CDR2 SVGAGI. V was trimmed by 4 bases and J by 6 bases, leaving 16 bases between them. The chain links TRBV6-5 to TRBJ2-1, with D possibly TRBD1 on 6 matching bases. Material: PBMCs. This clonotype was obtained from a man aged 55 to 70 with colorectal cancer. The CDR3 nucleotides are TGTGCCAGCAGTTCAACAGGGTTTTTCGGCAATGAGCAGTTCTTC. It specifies CASSSTGFFGNEQFF.